What follows are 3 T cell receptor beta chains derived from one specimen sequenced in a study of blood T cell repertoires in COVID-19. Libraries were prepared by immunoSEQ multiplex PCR; TCRdb keeps only in-frame clonotypes and omits some of them. This table has 250,000 to 350,000 clones, 88% appearing once. Sequences were obtained from PBMCs or T cells enriched from blood (not recorded which). These receptors were obtained from a woman aged 55-70 years in a cohort exposed to, infected with or recovered from COVID-19 (not recorded which).

This sequence joins TRBV5-4 and TRBJ2-7; tentative D call: TRBD2 (6 bases). The germline gives CDR1 SGHNT, CDR2 YYREEE (reference sequence). V was trimmed by 0 bases and J by 8 bases, leaving 15 bases between them. The CDR3 is made up of 14 amino acids. CDR3 in amino acids: CASSLDRGSDKQYF. Here the CDR3 DNA reads TGTGCCAGCAGCTTGGATCGGGGGTCGGATAAGCAGTACTTC.

The chain carries TRBV28 and TRBJ2-4; possible D gene TRBD1, 6 bases. Germline V CDR1 and CDR2: MDHEN, SYDVKM. The CDR3 is made up of 13 amino acids. Trimming took 5 bases from V and 8 from J, leaving 13 bases between them. CDR3 residues: CASSPQGSDIQYF. The CDR3 DNA reads as TGTGCCAGCAGTCCACAGGGCTCGGACATTCAGTACTTC.

The J gene is TRBJ1-3, the V gene TRBV3-1 (or the pseudogene TRBV3-2); D is uncertain. The V gene lost 1 base and the J gene lost 0 bases, with 7 bases spanning the gap. CDR3 length equals 15 residues. Germline values: CDR1 LGHDT, CDR2 YNNKEL (reference sequence). As DNA, the CDR3 is TGTGCCAGCAGCCAAGTTCCCAACTCTGGAAACACCATATATTTT. Translated: CASSQVPNSGNTIYF.